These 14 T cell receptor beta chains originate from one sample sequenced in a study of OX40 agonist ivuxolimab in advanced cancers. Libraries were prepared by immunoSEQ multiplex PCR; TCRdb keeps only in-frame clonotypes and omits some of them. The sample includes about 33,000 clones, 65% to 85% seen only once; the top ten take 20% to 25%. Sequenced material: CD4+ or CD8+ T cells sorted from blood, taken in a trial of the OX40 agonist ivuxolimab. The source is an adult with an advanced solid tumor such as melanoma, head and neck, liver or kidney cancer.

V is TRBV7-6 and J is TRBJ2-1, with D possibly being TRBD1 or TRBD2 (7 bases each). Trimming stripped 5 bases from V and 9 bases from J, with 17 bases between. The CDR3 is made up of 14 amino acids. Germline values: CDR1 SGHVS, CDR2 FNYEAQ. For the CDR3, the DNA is TGTGCCAGCAGCGCACAGGGGAGGGACAGTGAGCAGTTCTTC. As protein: CASSAQGRDSEQFF.

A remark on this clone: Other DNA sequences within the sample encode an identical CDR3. CDR3: CASSLGGYYEQYF. The CDR3, as DNA: TGTGCCAGCAGCTTGGGTGGGTACTACGAGCAGTACTTC. The rearrangement links TRBV5-5 to TRBJ2-7, with D unresolved. Looked up from germline, CDR1 is SGHKS and CDR2 is YYEKEE (reference sequence). Trimming stripped 0 bases from V and 3 bases from J, with 7 bases between. This CDR3 is 13 amino acids long.

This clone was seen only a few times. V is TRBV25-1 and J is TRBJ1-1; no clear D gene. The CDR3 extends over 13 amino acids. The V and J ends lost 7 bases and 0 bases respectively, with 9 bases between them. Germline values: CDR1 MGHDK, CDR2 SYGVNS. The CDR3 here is CASIDRVNTEAFF. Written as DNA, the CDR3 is TGTGCCAGCATTGATAGGGTGAACACTGAAGCTTTCTTT. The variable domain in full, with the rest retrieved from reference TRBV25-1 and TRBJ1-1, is EADIYQTPRYLVIGTGKKITLECSQTMGHDKMYWYQQDPGMELHLIHYSYGVNSTEKGDLSSESTVSRIRTEHFPLTLESARPSHTSQYLCASIDRVNTEAFFGQGTRLTVV.

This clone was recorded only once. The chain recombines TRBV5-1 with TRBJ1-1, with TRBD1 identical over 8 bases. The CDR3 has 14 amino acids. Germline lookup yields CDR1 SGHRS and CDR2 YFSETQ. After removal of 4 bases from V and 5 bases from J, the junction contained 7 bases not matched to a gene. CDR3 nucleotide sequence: TGCGCCAGCAGCCCCTACAGGGGGAGTACTGAAGCTTTCTTT. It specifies CASSPYRGSTEAFF.

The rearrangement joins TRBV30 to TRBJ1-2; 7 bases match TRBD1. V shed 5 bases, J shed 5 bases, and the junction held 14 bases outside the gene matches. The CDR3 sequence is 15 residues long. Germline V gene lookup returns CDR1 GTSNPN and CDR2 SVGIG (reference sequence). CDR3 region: CAWENTGAAIYGYTF. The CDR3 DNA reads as TGTGCCTGGGAGAATACAGGGGCCGCGATTTATGGCTACACCTTC.

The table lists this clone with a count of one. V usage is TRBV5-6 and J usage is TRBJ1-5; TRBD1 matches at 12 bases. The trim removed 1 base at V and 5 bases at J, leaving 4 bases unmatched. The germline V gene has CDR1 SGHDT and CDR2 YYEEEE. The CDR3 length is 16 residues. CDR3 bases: TGTGCCAGCAGCTTGAGGGGACAGGGGGCCTATCAGCCCCAGCATTTT. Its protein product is CASSLRGQGAYQPQHF.

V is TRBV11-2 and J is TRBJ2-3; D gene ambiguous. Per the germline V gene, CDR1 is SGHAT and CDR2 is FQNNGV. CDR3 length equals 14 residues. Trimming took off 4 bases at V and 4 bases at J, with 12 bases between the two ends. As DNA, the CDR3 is TGTGCCAGCAGCTCCTCCGGTATGGCAGATACGCAGTATTTT. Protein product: CASSSSGMADTQYF. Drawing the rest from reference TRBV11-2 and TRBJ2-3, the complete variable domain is EAGVAQSPRYKIIEKRQSVAFWCNPISGHATLYWYQQILGQGPKLLIQFQNNGVVDDSQLPKDRFSAERLKGVDSTLKIQPAKLEDSAVYLCASSSSGMADTQYFGPGTRLTVL.

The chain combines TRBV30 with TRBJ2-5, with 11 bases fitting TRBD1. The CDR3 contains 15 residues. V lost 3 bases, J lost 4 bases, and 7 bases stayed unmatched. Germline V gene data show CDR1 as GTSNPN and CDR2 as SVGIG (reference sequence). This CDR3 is CAWSSGQGAGETQYF. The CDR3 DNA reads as TGTGCCTGGAGCTCCGGACAGGGGGCTGGAGAGACCCAGTACTTC.

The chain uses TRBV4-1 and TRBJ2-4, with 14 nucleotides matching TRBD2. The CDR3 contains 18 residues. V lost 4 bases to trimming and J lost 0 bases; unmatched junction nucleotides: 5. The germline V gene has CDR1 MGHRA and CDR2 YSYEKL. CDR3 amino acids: CASSRRLAGGLAKNIQYF. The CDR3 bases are TGCGCCAGCAGCCGGCGACTAGCGGGAGGGTTAGCCAAAAACATTCAGTACTTC.

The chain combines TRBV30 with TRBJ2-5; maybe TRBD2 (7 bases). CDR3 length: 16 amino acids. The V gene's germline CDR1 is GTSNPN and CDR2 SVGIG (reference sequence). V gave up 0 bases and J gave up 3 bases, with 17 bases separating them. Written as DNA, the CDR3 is TGTGCCTGGAGTGTATTTGGCGGGGGCTTAGAAGAGACCCAGTACTTC. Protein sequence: CAWSVFGGGLEETQYF.

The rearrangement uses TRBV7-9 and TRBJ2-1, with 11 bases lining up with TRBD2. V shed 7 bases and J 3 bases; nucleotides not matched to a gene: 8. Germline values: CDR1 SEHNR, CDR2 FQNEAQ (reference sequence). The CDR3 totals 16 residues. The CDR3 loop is CASTTSGSLSYNEQFF. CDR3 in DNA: TGTGCCAGCACCACTAGCGGGAGTCTTAGCTACAATGAGCAGTTCTTC.

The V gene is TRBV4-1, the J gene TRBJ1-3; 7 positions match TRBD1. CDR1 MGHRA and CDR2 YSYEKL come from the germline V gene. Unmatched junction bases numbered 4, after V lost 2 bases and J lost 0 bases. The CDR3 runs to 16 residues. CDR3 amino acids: CASSQPRQGSGNTIYF. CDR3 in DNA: TGCGCCAGCAGCCAACCCAGACAGGGCTCTGGAAACACCATATATTTT.

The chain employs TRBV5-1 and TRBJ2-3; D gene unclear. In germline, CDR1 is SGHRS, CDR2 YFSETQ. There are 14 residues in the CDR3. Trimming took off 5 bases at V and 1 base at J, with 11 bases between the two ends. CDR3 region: CASSVEYGTDTQYF. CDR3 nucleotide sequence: TGCGCCAGCAGTGTTGAGTACGGCACAGATACGCAGTATTTT.

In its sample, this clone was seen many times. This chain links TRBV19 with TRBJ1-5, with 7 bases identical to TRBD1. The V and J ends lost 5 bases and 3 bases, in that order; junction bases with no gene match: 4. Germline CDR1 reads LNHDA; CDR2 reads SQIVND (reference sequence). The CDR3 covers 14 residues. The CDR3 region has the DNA TGTGCCAGTAGTTCAGGGACAGCCAATCAGCCCCAGCATTTT. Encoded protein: CASSSGTANQPQHF. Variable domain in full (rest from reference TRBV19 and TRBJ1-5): DGGITQSPKYLFRKEGQNVTLSCEQNLNHDAMYWYRQDPGQGLRLIYYSQIVNDFQKGDIAEGYSVSREKKESFPLTVTSAQKNPTAFYLCASSSGTANQPQHFGDGTRLSIL.